Listed here are 6 T cell receptor beta chains from one sample, sequenced in a study of T cells after yellow fever vaccination. TCRdb fed the 5' RACE reads into MiXCR, producing one record per CDR3 protein. Altogether about 210,000 distinct CDR3 sequences are present, approximately 3% being singletons, with the ten largest covering roughly 3.2%. Sequenced material: CD4+ T cells sorted from PBMCs, taken 10 days after the yellow fever booster vaccination. These receptors originate from a man between 18 and 29 years old who received the YFV17D yellow fever vaccine.

In this sample, this clonotype turned up many times. CDR3 protein: CASSIRGSVTEAFF. The CDR3 nucleotides are TGTGCCAGCAGCATAAGGGGTTCGGTCACTGAAGCTTTCTTT. The chain carries TRBV7-2 and TRBJ1-1, with D perhaps matching TRBD1 (5 bases). Germline values: CDR1 SGHTA, CDR2 FQGNSA. The V end was cut by 5 bases, the J end by 4 bases, with 14 bases between. CDR3 length: 14 residues.

This clonotype was seen many times. The genes are TRBV7-8 and TRBJ2-2, with a tentative D call TRBD1 (5 bases). Germline-derived CDR1 and CDR2 are SGHVS and FQNEAQ. The CDR3 contains 15 residues. Trimming took off 3 bases at V and 4 bases at J, with 12 bases between the two ends. The CDR3 DNA follows: TGTGCCAGCAGCTTTAACGTCCAGGGCACCGGGGAGCTGTTTTTT. It codes for CASSFNVQGTGELFF.

This chain connects TRBV5-8 to TRBJ1-2, with 7 bases lining up with TRBD1. This CDR3 comprises 13 residues. Trimming took 3 bases from V and 5 from J; bases not matched to a gene: 4. The germline V gene has CDR1 SGHTS and CDR2 YDEGEE. In nucleotides, the CDR3 is TGTGCCAGCAGCTCGGGACAGATATATGGCTACACCTTC. Its protein is CASSSGQIYGYTF.

The chain couples TRBV3-2 to TRBJ2-7; the tabulated D call, TRBD2, remains unverified against the DNA. TRBV3-2 is a pseudogene. This CDR3 has 14 residues. The CDR3 sequence is CASSQTLVPFQQYV. Here the CDR3 DNA reads TGTGCCAGCAGCCAAACCCTCGTACCTTTCCAGCAGTACGTC.

V usage is TRBV4-3 and J usage is TRBJ2-7; TRBD1 agrees at 9 bases. V lost 3 bases, J lost 3 bases, and 6 bases stayed unmatched. CDR1 is LGHNA and CDR2 is YSLEER in the germline V gene. This CDR3 has 15 amino acids. CDR3 amino acids: CASSHRDREGYEQYF. The CDR3 bases are TGCGCCAGCAGCCACCGGGACAGGGAGGGCTACGAGCAGTACTTC.

The chain links TRBV7-9 to TRBJ2-2; D is unresolved. Deletions cut 5 bases from V and 0 bases from J, with 13 bases between. This CDR3 has 16 amino acids. Germline CDR1 reads SEHNR; CDR2 reads FQNEAQ (reference sequence). The CDR3 spells CASSLRGPSNTGELFF. In DNA form, the CDR3 reads TGTGCCAGCAGCCTCCGTGGTCCATCGAACACCGGGGAGCTGTTTTTT.